This is a list of T cell receptor beta chains from one sample in a study of T cell changes during pregnancy in multiple sclerosis. The repertoire was sequenced with immunoSEQ multiplex PCR; TCRdb's copy has only in-frame clones and lacks some. The table has just over 50,000 clones, over 80% seen once; the top ten hold about 0.6%. The material was CD4+ T cells from peripheral blood mononuclear cells, obtained after pregnancy. The source is a female donor with multiple sclerosis, enrolled in a pregnancy study. Both conserved end residues are part of each CDR3. The D gene is left open where the match is weak. Part of the rows lack a size; the others show once, few, many or a class for expanded clones.

size: NA; V: TRBV4-2; J: TRBJ2-3; D: TRBD2; CDR3: CASSQVKGLAGSADTQYF; DNA: TGTGCCAGCAGCCAAGTCAAGGGACTAGCGGGATCGGCAGATACGCAGTATTTT
size: once; V: TRBV10-3; J: TRBJ2-3; D: TRBD2; CDR3: CAISASSGDTQYF; DNA: TGTGCCATCAGTGCGTCTAGCGGCGATACGCAGTATTTT
size: NA; V: TRBV29-1; J: TRBJ2-7; D: NA; CDR3: CSAVRHRDSYEQYF; DNA: TGCAGCGCCGTGCGGCACCGCGACTCCTACGAGCAGTACTTC
size: NA; V: TRBV4-2; J: TRBJ1-4; D: NA; CDR3: CASSHGRLNEKLFF; DNA: TGTGCCAGCAGCCACGGGCGACTAAATGAAAAACTGTTTTTT
size: NA; V: TRBV6-1; J: TRBJ2-3; D: TRBD2; CDR3: CASSGTSGRADTQYF; DNA: TGTGCCAGCAGTGGGACTAGCGGGAGAGCAGATACGCAGTATTTT
size: once; V: TRBV27; J: TRBJ1-1; D: NA; CDR3: CASSSGAWEGGGTEAFF; DNA: TGTGCCAGCAGTTCCGGGGCCTGGGAGGGAGGAGGCACTGAAGCTTTCTTT
size: few; V: TRBV5-1; J: TRBJ1-1; D: NA; CDR3: CASRLSVGNTEAFF; DNA: TGCGCCAGCAGATTATCCGTCGGGAACACTGAAGCTTTCTTT
size: NA; V: TRBV5-1; J: TRBJ1-4; D: NA; CDR3: CASSLGNGEKLFF; DNA: TGCGCCAGCAGCTTGGGGAACGGGGAAAAACTGTTTTTT
size: NA; V: TRBV18; J: TRBJ2-3; D: NA; CDR3: CASSPRGVTSTDTQYF; DNA: TGTGCCAGCTCACCACGGGGGGTTACTAGCACAGATACGCAGTATTTT
size: NA; V: TRBV6-6; J: TRBJ1-5; D: TRBD1; CDR3: CASSYFGQGGNQPQHF; DNA: TGTGCCAGCAGTTACTTTGGACAGGGCGGCAATCAGCCCCAGCATTTT
size: NA; V: TRBV5-1; J: TRBJ1-4; D: TRBD1; CDR3: CASSLEGGPKKLFF; DNA: TGCGCCAGCAGCTTGGAAGGGGGCCCTAAAAAACTGTTTTTT